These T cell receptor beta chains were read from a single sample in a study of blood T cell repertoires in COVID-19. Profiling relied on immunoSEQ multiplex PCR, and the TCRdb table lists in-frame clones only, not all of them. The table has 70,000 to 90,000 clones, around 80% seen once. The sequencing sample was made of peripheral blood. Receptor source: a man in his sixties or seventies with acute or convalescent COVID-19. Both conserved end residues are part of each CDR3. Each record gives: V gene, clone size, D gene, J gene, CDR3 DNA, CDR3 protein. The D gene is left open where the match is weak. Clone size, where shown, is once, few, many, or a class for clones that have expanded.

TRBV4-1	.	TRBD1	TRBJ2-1	TGCGCCAGCAGCCCACTAGGGGACAGCTCCTACAATGAGCAGTTCTTC	CASSPLGDSSYNEQFF
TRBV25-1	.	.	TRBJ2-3	TGTGCCAGCAGTGGGGGGGCAGGGGGAAGGACAGATACGCAGTATTTT	CASSGGAGGRTDTQYF
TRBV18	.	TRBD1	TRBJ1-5	TGTGCCAGCTCACCCGGACAGGGGCTTAATCAGCCCCAGCATTTT	CASSPGQGLNQPQHF
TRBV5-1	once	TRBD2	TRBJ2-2	TGCGCCAGCGCTAGCGGGGACACCGGGGAGCTGTTTTTT	CASASGDTGELFF
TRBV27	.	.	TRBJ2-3	TGTGCCAGCAAAGTAGCGGACGCAGATACGCAGTATTTT	CASKVADADTQYF
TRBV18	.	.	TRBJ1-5	TGTGCCAGCTCAGCGGGAAGCAATCAGCCCCAGCATTTT	CASSAGSNQPQHF
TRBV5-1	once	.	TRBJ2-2	TGCGCCAGCAGCTTGGTACAGGGACCGGGGACCGGGGAGCTGTTTTTT	CASSLVQGPGTGELFF
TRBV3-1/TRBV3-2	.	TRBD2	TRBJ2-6	TGTGCCAGCAGCCCGTCCGGCGGGGGGGTCTCTGGGGCCAACGTCCTGACTTTC	CASSPSGGGVSGANVLTF
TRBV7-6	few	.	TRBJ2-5	TGTGCCAGCAGCTTAGTGGCAGCAGGACACCCCCAAGAGACCCAGTACTTC	CASSLVAAGHPQETQYF
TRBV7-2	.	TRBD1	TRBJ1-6	TGTGCCAGCAGCACCCCCCCAGGGGGCCAGAGCTCCTATAATTCACCCCTCCACTTT	CASSTPPGGQSSYNSPLHF
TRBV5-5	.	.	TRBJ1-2	TGTGCCAGCAGCTTGGGAGGAGTTAACTATGGCTACACCTTC	CASSLGGVNYGYTF
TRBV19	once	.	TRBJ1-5	TGTGCCAGTAGTATAGGGAGGGAGAAGCCCCAGCATTTT	CASSIGREKPQHF
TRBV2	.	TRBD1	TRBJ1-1	TGTGCCAGCAGTGAAGCGCTTCGGGACAGGAGAGGCACTGAAGCTTTCTTT	CASSEALRDRRGTEAFF
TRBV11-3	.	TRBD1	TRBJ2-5	TGTGCCAGCAGCTTAGGGGACAGGGGTCAAGAGACCCAGTACTTC	CASSLGDRGQETQYF
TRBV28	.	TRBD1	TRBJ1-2	TGTGCCAGCAGTGGACAGGGTAAAGGGTATGGCTACACCTTC	CASSGQGKGYGYTF
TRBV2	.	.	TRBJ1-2	TGTGCCAGCAGCGCCGGGGCGGGGGGAGATAGCTATGGCTACACCTTC	CASSAGAGGDSYGYTF
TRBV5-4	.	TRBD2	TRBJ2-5	TGTGCCAGCAGCTGGGGGCTCGGGACTAGCGAAGAGACCCAGTACTTC	CASSWGLGTSEETQYF
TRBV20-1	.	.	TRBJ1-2	TGCAGTGCTAGCCCGCAGGCTGGCTACACCTTC	CSASPQAGYTF
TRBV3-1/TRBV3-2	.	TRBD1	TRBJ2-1	TGTGCCAGCAGCCACTGGGACAGGGGGCTCAATGAGCAGTTCTTC	CASSHWDRGLNEQFF
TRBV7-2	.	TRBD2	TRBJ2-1	TGTGCCAGCAGCCCAAAGCGGGGGGGCCGAGATGAGCAGTTCTTC	CASSPKRGGRDEQFF
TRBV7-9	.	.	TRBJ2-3	TGTGCCAGCACCCCAGGAAGGTCCACAGATACGCAGTATTTT	CASTPGRSTDTQYF
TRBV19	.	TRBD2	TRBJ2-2	TGTGCCAGTAGGTATAATGGACTAGCGGCGAACACCGGGGAGCTGTTTTTT	CASRYNGLAANTGELFF
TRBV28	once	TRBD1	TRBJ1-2	TGTGCCGCCAGGGGGGCCGTCGATGGCTACACCTTC	CAARGAVDGYTF
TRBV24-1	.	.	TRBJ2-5	TGTGCCACCTCCCCCCGGTTTTCAGAGACCCAGTACTTC	CATSPRFSETQYF
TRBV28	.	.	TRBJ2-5	TGTGCCAGCAGTTCACTCAGGGCGGGGGAGACCCAGTACTTC	CASSSLRAGETQYF
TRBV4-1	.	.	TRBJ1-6	TGCGCCAGCAGCCAACCAGTTTTCAATTCACCCCTCCACTTT	CASSQPVFNSPLHF
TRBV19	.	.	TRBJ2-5	TGTGCCAGTAGGGGCCGGCGGGGCGAGACCCAGTACTTC	CASRGRRGETQYF
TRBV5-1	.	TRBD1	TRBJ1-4	TGCGCCAGCAGCGCGGGACAGCTTAATGAAAAACTGTTTTTT	CASSAGQLNEKLFF
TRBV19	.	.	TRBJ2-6	TGTGCCAGTAGTAAGAGTCCCAACTCTGGGGCCAACGTCCTGACTTTC	CASSKSPNSGANVLTF